This T cell receptor (beta chain) was sequenced for a study of T cell responses to AZD1222 COVID-19 vaccine. Study-wide background: Investigators merged groups given second doses at roughly 4 or roughly 12 weeks.

Whole-study findings and limits: Reportedly, close to half of spike-specific TCRs are directed against unmutated variant regions. Regions 160-218 and 743-854 dominated among vaccine-associated CD4 TCRs spanning spike. After two AZD1222 doses, spike-specific TCR breadth and depth rose versus day 0.

Assay: immunoSEQ multiplex PCR; the TCRdb copy retains only in-frame clones and omits some. Of around 62,000 clones listed, 80% to 90% are singletons. As concerns this clone: The antigen remains unidentified.

This clonotype originated in an adult in good health. The starting material was peripheral blood, obtained on day 0 of AZD1222 vaccination.

CDR3 region: CASSRNAGEGTEAFF. The CDR3 nucleotides are TGTGCCAGCAGCCGCAACGCCGGGGAAGGTACTGAAGCTTTCTTT. The chain employs TRBV6-5 and TRBJ1-1; D unresolved. The V and J ends lost 6 bases and 5 bases respectively, with 19 bases between them. Germline CDR1 and CDR2: MNHEY and SVGAGI. The CDR3 is 15 residues long.